This passage covers 5 T cell receptor beta chains from one sample sequenced in a study of blood T cells in healthy people across ages (dated by TCRdb to between 2015 and 2016). The library was prepared using 5' RACE. The listed sequencing device is Illumina HiSeq 2500. A second PCR of about 7 to 12 cycles was run with a J-beta primer mix and a sample-barcoded 5' primer. The public reads were quality trimmed at Q25 with fastp and then assembled into clones with MiXCR by TCRdb, keeping productive beta chains. Entries that share a CDR3 protein sequence are merged under the most common genes and DNA. For this sample there are 1.2 million to 1.5 million distinct CDR3 sequences; 42% appear just once. Jointly, the top ten make up 7.9% of the sample. The specimen sequenced was blood. The origin of the receptors is a young woman in good health.

This clonotype was seen once. The V and J genes are TRBV11-2 and TRBJ2-1; 8 bases agree with TRBD2. Germline CDR1 and CDR2: SGHAT and FQNNGV. The CDR3 sequence is 15 residues long. The V segment lost 3 bases and the J segment 4 bases; nucleotides outside the gene matches: 5. CDR3: CASSFILAGYNEQFF. For the CDR3, the DNA is TGTGCCAGCAGCTTCATCCTAGCGGGTTACAATGAGCAGTTCTTC. Full variable domain (missing parts from reference TRBV11-2 and TRBJ2-1): EAGVAQSPRYKIIEKRQSVAFWCNPISGHATLYWYQQILGQGPKLLIQFQNNGVVDDSQLPKDRFSAERLKGVDSTLKIQPAKLEDSAVYLCASSFILAGYNEQFFGPGTRLTVL.

In its sample, this clonotype was seen a few times. This chain connects TRBV27 to TRBJ2-3; a possible D gene is TRBD1 (5 bases). Germline V CDR1 and CDR2: MNHEY, SMNVEV (reference sequence). V dropped 0 bases and J dropped 1 base, with 14 bases sitting between them. The CDR3 runs 17 residues. CDR3 loop: CASSLSIIGAGTDTQYF. As DNA, the CDR3 is TGTGCCAGCAGTTTATCGATAATAGGGGCAGGCACAGATACGCAGTATTTT.

This clonotype was seen only a few times. This rearrangement joins TRBV12-3 or TRBV12-4 to TRBJ2-1, with D perhaps TRBD1 or TRBD2 (6 bases each). The CDR3 contains 19 residues. The V gene lost 5 bases and the J gene lost 2 bases, with 25 bases spanning the gap. In nucleotides, the CDR3 is TGTGCCAGCAGTCCTGACCCAGGGGTTTCGGGGGTCGCCTACAATGAGCAGTTCTTC. The encoded protein is CASSPDPGVSGVAYNEQFF.

CDR3 nucleotides: TGCGCCAGCAGCGATGGCCGGGACTCCCGCGGCTACACCTTC. Translation: CASSDGRDSRGYTF. The gene calls are TRBV5-1 and TRBJ1-2, with D maybe TRBD1 (5 bases). Looked up from germline, CDR1 is SGHRS and CDR2 is YFSETQ. V gave up 4 bases and J gave up 8 bases, with 18 bases separating them. This CDR3 has 14 residues.

The chain recombines TRBV6-5 with TRBJ2-4; 12 bases are a match to TRBD2. The J call may be in error: the DNA end matches TRBJ2-7 better. CDR1 and CDR2 (germline): MNHEY, SVGAGI. The CDR3 is 14 amino acids. CDR3: CASKRLAGEDEQYF. CDR3 nucleotide sequence: TGTGCCAGCAAAAGACTAGCGGGAGAGGACGAGCAGTACTTC.